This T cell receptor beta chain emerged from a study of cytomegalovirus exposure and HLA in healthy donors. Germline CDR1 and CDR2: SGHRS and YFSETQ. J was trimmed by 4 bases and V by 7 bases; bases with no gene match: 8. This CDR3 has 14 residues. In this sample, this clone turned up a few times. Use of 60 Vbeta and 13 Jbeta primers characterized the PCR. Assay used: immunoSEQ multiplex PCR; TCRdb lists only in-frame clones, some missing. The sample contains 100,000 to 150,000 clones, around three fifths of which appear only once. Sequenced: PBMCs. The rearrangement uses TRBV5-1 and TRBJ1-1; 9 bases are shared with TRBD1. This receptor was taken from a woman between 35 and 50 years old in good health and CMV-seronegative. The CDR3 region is CASARGQGSTEAFF. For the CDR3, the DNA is TGCGCCAGCGCCCGGGGACAGGGAAGCACTGAAGCTTTCTTT.